Each of the 21 T cell receptor beta chains below was sequenced from the same sample in a study of blood T cells in healthy people across ages. Next came a second PCR, run for about 7 to 12 cycles, which used a sample-barcoded 5' primer along with a J-beta primer mix. One entry per CDR3 protein, called by TCRdb with MiXCR from the 5' RACE reads. The data contain 850,000 to 1,300,000 distinct CDR3 sequences, around 43% of them singletons. Sequencing used blood. The receptors derive from a woman aged 55-70 years in good health.

The gene calls are TRBV30 and TRBJ2-1, with D perhaps matching TRBD2 (6 bases). CDR1 and CDR2 (germline): GTSNPN, SVGIG (reference sequence). V was clipped by 1 base and J by 6 bases, with 13 bases between them. This CDR3 is built from 14 residues. CDR3 bases: TGTGCCTGGAGTGAGCTCCGGGACTCCAATGAGCAGTTCTTC. This sequence encodes CAWSELRDSNEQFF.

This chain links TRBV6-5 with TRBJ2-7, with 13 bases matching TRBD2. The CDR3 has 16 amino acids. In germline, CDR1 is MNHEY, CDR2 SVGAGI. J lost 5 bases, V lost 6 bases, and 10 bases had no gene match. In DNA form, the CDR3 reads TGTGCCAGCAGCCGCCGACTAGCGGGAGGACAACACGAGCAGTACTTC. Protein sequence: CASSRRLAGGQHEQYF.

The V and J genes are TRBV6-5 and TRBJ2-7; D may correspond to TRBD1 or TRBD2 (5 bases each). The CDR3 runs to 14 residues. Trimming took 6 bases from V and 6 from J, leaving 18 bases between them. Germline lookup yields CDR1 MNHEY and CDR2 SVGAGI. CDR3 region: CASSWGTRPSEQYF. In DNA, the CDR3 is TGTGCCAGCAGCTGGGGGACGCGGCCCTCCGAGCAGTACTTC.

This chain links TRBV7-9 with TRBJ2-3; D not certain. The CDR3 is 15 amino acids. V lost 1 base to trimming and J lost 5 bases, with 13 bases between them. Per the germline V gene, CDR1 is SEHNR and CDR2 is FQNEAQ (reference sequence). As DNA, the CDR3 is TGTGCCAGCAGCTTAGTAGGTGCAGCGCAAGATACGCAGTATTTT. This gives the protein CASSLVGAAQDTQYF.

CDR3: CASSLKAGPGTQYF. CDR3 coding DNA: TGTGCCAGCAGCTTAAAAGCGGGTCCTGGGACCCAGTACTTC. The chain has TRBV7-3 and TRBJ2-7, with D possibly matching TRBD2 (6 bases). TRBJ2-5 explains the end of the DNA better; the J call may be wrong. From germline, CDR1 is SGHTA and CDR2 FQGTGA. The CDR3 extends over 14 amino acids.

The gene calls are TRBV9 and TRBJ2-1; 10 nucleotides line up with TRBD2. Losses at the gene ends were 0 bases for V and 4 bases for J; bases not matched to a gene: 10. Per germline, CDR1 SGDLS and CDR2 YYNGEE. The CDR3 is 18 amino acids. The DNA of the CDR3 is TGTGCCAGCAGCGTAGGGCTAGCGGGAGAGAGATTGTACAATGAGCAGTTCTTC. Its translation: CASSVGLAGERLYNEQFF.

The chain recombines TRBV6-2 or TRBV6-3 with TRBJ2-2; no firm D call. Per the germline V gene, CDR1 is MNHEY and CDR2 is SVGEGT. This CDR3 has 16 residues. Trimming took 2 bases from V and 0 from J, leaving 10 bases between them. The CDR3 DNA sequence: TGTGCCAGCAGTTACGGCAGGCAAGCGAACACCGGGGAGCTGTTTTTT. This codes for CASSYGRQANTGELFF.

This rearrangement joins TRBV7-9 to TRBJ2-5, with 15 bases fitting TRBD2. V shed 4 bases and J 5 bases; nucleotides not matched to a gene: 14. The CDR3 length is 19 residues. Per the germline V gene, CDR1 is SEHNR and CDR2 is FQNEAQ (reference sequence). The CDR3 spells CASSSLPWTSGRVEETQYF. The CDR3 DNA sequence: TGTGCCAGCAGCTCCTTACCCTGGACTAGCGGGAGGGTGGAGGAGACCCAGTACTTC.

The chain combines TRBV29-1 with TRBJ2-1; D is tentatively TRBD1 or TRBD2 (6 bases each). This CDR3 spans 13 amino acids. The germline V gene encodes CDR1 SQVTM and CDR2 ANQGSEA. V gave up 8 bases and J gave up 8 bases, with 19 bases separating them. DNA of the CDR3: TGCAGCCTCAGCGAGGGGGGTGGGGATGAGCAGTTCTTC. This sequence encodes CSLSEGGGDEQFF.

This clonotype was counted at least ten times. This chain uses TRBV5-5 with TRBJ2-7; weak D call: TRBD2 (5 bases). V lost 1 base, J lost 2 bases, and 7 bases lay in between. This CDR3 is 13 amino acids long. The germline gives CDR1 SGHKS, CDR2 YYEKEE (reference sequence). The CDR3 DNA reads TGTGCCAGCAGCTTGCCCGGGACCTACGAGCAGTACTTC. Translation gives CASSLPGTYEQYF.

The CDR3 nucleotides read TGTGCCAGCTCCCCCCCTAGCGGGAGGAATACGCAGTATTTT. Translated: CASSPPSGRNTQYF. The chain uses TRBV18 and TRBJ2-3, with 11 bases lining up with TRBD2. The germline gives CDR1 KGHSH, CDR2 LQKENI. The CDR3 is made up of 14 amino acids. After removal of 6 bases from V and 7 bases from J, the junction contained 6 bases not matched to a gene.

On this clonotype itself: An end of the junction does not agree with germline; a read error may underlie this. V usage is TRBV4-2 and J usage is TRBJ2-3; D not certain. Germline CDR1 LGHNA, CDR2 YNFKEQ. The CDR3 loop spans 15 amino acids. CDR3 sequence (DNA): TGTGCCAGTAGCCAAGATCGTCGGATTACAGATACGCAGTATTTT. It yields the protein CASSQDRRITDTQYF.

The rearrangement uses TRBV11-3 and TRBJ2-3; maybe TRBD1 (6 bases). Germline V gives CDR1 SGHNT, CDR2 YENEEA. V lost 7 bases and J lost 11, with 19 bases in between. The CDR3 has 13 residues. The CDR3 loop reads CASNDSRGSRQYF. CDR3 sequence (DNA): TGTGCCAGCAACGACTCAAGGGGGTCCCGGCAGTATTTT. The complete variable domain, with remaining parts taken from reference TRBV11-3 and TRBJ2-3, reads EAGVVQSPRYKIIEKKQPVAFWCNPISGHNTLYWYLQNLGQGPELLIRYENEEAVDDSQLPKDRFSAERLKGVDSTLKIQPAELGDSAVYLCASNDSRGSRQYFGPGTRLTVL.

CDR3 loop: CASNLADYNEQFF. The DNA for the CDR3 is TGTGCCAGCAATTTAGCGGATTACAATGAGCAGTTCTTC. The chain combines TRBV6-1 with TRBJ2-1; a weak D match, TRBD2 (6 bases). In germline, CDR1 is MNHNS, CDR2 SASEGT. The CDR3 spans 13 residues. V was cut by 7 bases and J by 4 bases, with 11 bases left in between.

This clonotype came up a few times. The CDR3 bases are TGTGCCAGCAGTAACCCAAAGCGAGACAGCTCCTACAATGAGCAGTTCTTC. Protein: CASSNPKRDSSYNEQFF. The V gene is TRBV6-2 or TRBV6-3, the J gene TRBJ2-1, with D perhaps matching TRBD1 (5 bases). There are 17 residues in the CDR3. Germline V lookup: CDR1 MNHEY, CDR2 SVGEGT. Trimming took 5 bases from V and 0 from J, leaving 17 bases between them.

This chain uses TRBV2 with TRBJ1-1; 7 positions match TRBD1. CDR3 length equals 14 residues. Germline CDR1 and CDR2: SNHLY and FYNNEI. With V trimmed by 0 bases and J by 6 bases, 4 bases remained unmatched. CDR3 DNA: TGTGCCAGCAGTGAAGCGCAGGGGGTTGCTGAAGCTTTCTTT. Its protein is CASSEAQGVAEAFF.

The sample holds a few counts of this clonotype. The chain couples TRBV7-2 to TRBJ2-3; 8 bases map to TRBD1. CDR3 length: 19 amino acids. After removal of 3 bases from V and 1 base from J, the junction contained 15 bases not matched to a gene. Germline V lookup: CDR1 SGHTA, CDR2 FQGNSA. CDR3 nucleotides: TGTGCCAGCAGCTTTGACTGGCCCGGACAGGGATTGGGCACAGATACGCAGTATTTT. Its translation: CASSFDWPGQGLGTDTQYF.

This chain joins TRBV5-1 and TRBJ1-1, with D perhaps TRBD1 (6 bases). V lost 2 bases and J 1 base, leaving 12 bases between the germline ends. The germline V gene has CDR1 SGHRS and CDR2 YFSETQ. This CDR3 is built from 15 residues. CDR3 sequence (DNA): TGCGCCAGCAGCTTTTTGGCAGGGGCGAACACTGAAGCTTTCTTT. Its protein product is CASSFLAGANTEAFF.

The chain combines TRBV2 with TRBJ2-7; 8 positions match TRBD1. Germline V lookup: CDR1 SNHLY, CDR2 FYNNEI. V gave up 3 bases and J gave up 10 bases; unmatched junction bases: 11. This CDR3 comprises 14 residues. The CDR3 DNA reads TGTGCCAGCAGTGAGGGGCAGGGGGCTAAAACCCAGTACTTC. Translated, it gives CASSEGQGAKTQYF.

This clonotype appeared a few times. Germline is not matched at one junction end, which may reflect a read error. The rearrangement uses TRBV20-1 and TRBJ2-3; D uncertain. The CDR3 runs to 12 residues. Per the germline V gene, CDR1 is DFQATT and CDR2 is SNEGSKA (reference sequence). The CDR3 here is CSAKAGTDTQYF. CDR3 nucleotides: TGCAGTGCAAAGGCAGGCACTGATACGCAGTATTTT.

The chain's CDR3 is CASSYDGGTDTQYF. In DNA form, the CDR3 reads TGTGCCAGCAGTTACGACGGGGGAACAGATACGCAGTATTTT. V is TRBV6-5 and J is TRBJ2-3; D is possibly TRBD2 (6 bases). The CDR3 is 14 residues long. V was trimmed by 2 bases and J by 3 bases, leaving 9 bases between them. Germline CDR1 and CDR2: MNHEY and SVGAGI.